Below, one TCR beta chain is given with its context. This entry comes from a study of blood T cell repertoires in COVID-19. Study processing details: Nucleated cell counts were estimated from reference gene primer amplification. The data were produced by immunoSEQ multiplex PCR, yet TCRdb's version contains in-frame clones alone and is incomplete. D and trimming come from the DNA, and the V and J calls and clone size come from that table. The table shows 45,000 or so clones, with about 86% occurring only once. The V gene's germline CDR1 is SNHLY and CDR2 FYNNEI. This CDR3 region has 12 residues. Trimming stripped 3 bases from V and 8 bases from J, with 10 bases between.

The chain joins TRBV2 to TRBJ1-2; D gene ambiguous. The sample was peripheral blood. This clonotype was sampled from a human donor in a cohort sampled during active COVID-19. CDR3 in amino acids: CASSDDQAGYTF. The CDR3 nucleotides are TGTGCCAGCAGTGACGACCAAGCGGGCTACACCTTC.